These T cell receptor beta chains were read from a single sample in a study of T-cell memory formation after mild COVID-19. TCRdb itself ran the 5' RACE reads through MiXCR, one entry per CDR3 protein. The repertoire holds some 210,000 distinct CDR3 sequences, about 10% seen once, with 3% to 3.5% in the top ten. The sample taken for sequencing was PBMCs or a T cell subset sorted from them (not recorded which). The source of these receptors is a man aged 18 to 29 who had mild COVID-19 (a few samples of this study predate the infection). Cell type and time point are not known. The CDR3 runs from the conserved cysteine through the conserved F or W. Fields, in order: D gene, J gene, V gene, clone size, CDR3 protein, CDR3 DNA. A D gene is named only where the DNA matches it firmly. The size of a clone is reported for some rows only, either as once, few or many, or as a class for expanded clones.

D gene: TRBD2; J gene: TRBJ2-5; V gene: TRBV20-1; clone size: few; CDR3 protein: CSATDGMHSGGAGKTQYF; CDR3 DNA: TGCAGTGCCACAGATGGAATGCATAGCGGGGGGGCCGGAAAGACCCAGTACTTC
D gene: .; J gene: TRBJ1-1; V gene: TRBV18; clone size: .; CDR3 protein: CASSPDSRGTEAFF; CDR3 DNA: TGTGCCAGCTCACCGGACTCTCGAGGGACTGAAGCTTTCTTT
D gene: TRBD1; J gene: TRBJ1-2; V gene: TRBV4-2; clone size: few; CDR3 protein: CASSTDRGGYTF; CDR3 DNA: TGTGCCAGCAGCACGGACAGGGGCGGCTACACCTTC
D gene: .; J gene: TRBJ1-5; V gene: TRBV3-1; clone size: .; CDR3 protein: CASSQGKAGPQHF; CDR3 DNA: TGTGCCAGCAGCCAAGGAAAAGCCGGCCCCCAGCATTTT
D gene: TRBD2; J gene: TRBJ2-4; V gene: TRBV4-1; clone size: .; CDR3 protein: CASSQEGRGELNIQYF; CDR3 DNA: TGCGCCAGCAGCCAAGAGGGACGGGGGGAGCTGAACATTCAGTACTTC
D gene: TRBD1; J gene: TRBJ2-1; V gene: TRBV7-3; clone size: many; CDR3 protein: CASSRTGSYHSYNEQFF; CDR3 DNA: TGTGCCAGCAGCAGGACAGGCAGTTATCATTCCTACAATGAGCAGTTCTTC
D gene: .; J gene: TRBJ2-3; V gene: TRBV18; clone size: .; CDR3 protein: CASSPATEYTDTQYF; CDR3 DNA: TGTGCCAGCTCACCCGCGACAGAGTACACAGATACGCAGTATTTT
D gene: TRBD1; J gene: TRBJ2-7; V gene: TRBV6-6; clone size: few; CDR3 protein: CATRSGGVTSYEQYF; CDR3 DNA: TGTGCCACCCGGTCAGGGGGCGTTACTAGCTACGAGCAGTACTTC
D gene: .; J gene: TRBJ1-4; V gene: TRBV12-3/TRBV12-4; clone size: few; CDR3 protein: CASSLRRGGEKLFF; CDR3 DNA: TGTGCCAGCAGTTTACGACGTGGTGGTGAAAAACTGTTTTTT
D gene: .; J gene: TRBJ1-1; V gene: TRBV7-2; clone size: few; CDR3 protein: CASSLASYSYTEAFF; CDR3 DNA: TGTGCCAGCAGCTTAGCGTCTTACTCTTACACTGAAGCTTTCTTT
D gene: .; J gene: TRBJ1-1; V gene: TRBV28; clone size: .; CDR3 protein: CASRPGQSRTEAFF; CDR3 DNA: TGTGCCAGCAGACCAGGGCAGTCGAGGACTGAAGCTTTCTTT
D gene: TRBD1; J gene: TRBJ1-2; V gene: TRBV7-9; clone size: .; CDR3 protein: CASSRGQGADYGYTF; CDR3 DNA: TGTGCCAGCAGCAGAGGCCAGGGGGCGGACTATGGCTACACCTTC
D gene: TRBD2; J gene: TRBJ2-5; V gene: TRBV20-1; clone size: few; CDR3 protein: CSAQTSGGQETQYF; CDR3 DNA: TGCAGTGCCCAGACTAGCGGGGGACAAGAGACCCAGTACTTC
D gene: .; J gene: TRBJ2-4; V gene: TRBV20-1; clone size: .; CDR3 protein: CSASALAKNIQYF; CDR3 DNA: TGCAGTGCTTCCGCTTTAGCCAAAAACATTCAGTACTTC
D gene: TRBD2; J gene: TRBJ2-4; V gene: TRBV20-1; clone size: many; CDR3 protein: CSARRGLAGAFGIQYF; CDR3 DNA: TGCAGTGCCCGCCGTGGGTTAGCGGGGGCCTTTGGCATTCAGTACTTC
D gene: .; J gene: TRBJ2-7; V gene: TRBV20-1; clone size: few; CDR3 protein: CSARDFGHKGDYEQYF; CDR3 DNA: TGCAGTGCTAGAGATTTCGGGCACAAGGGGGACTACGAGCAGTACTTC
D gene: TRBD1; J gene: TRBJ1-1; V gene: TRBV7-6; clone size: .; CDR3 protein: CASSSLQGAGTEAFF; CDR3 DNA: TGTGCCAGCAGCTCTTTACAGGGGGCGGGCACTGAAGCTTTCTTT
D gene: .; J gene: TRBJ1-5; V gene: TRBV3-1; clone size: .; CDR3 protein: CASSQGVAAGDSNQPQHF; CDR3 DNA: TGTGCCAGCAGCCAAGGAGTAGCGGCAGGCGATAGCAATCAGCCCCAGCATTTT
D gene: .; J gene: TRBJ2-3; V gene: TRBV5-1; clone size: many; CDR3 protein: CASSELVGSPDTQYF; CDR3 DNA: TGCGCCAGCAGCGAACTAGTTGGGTCTCCAGATACGCAGTATTTT
D gene: TRBD1; J gene: TRBJ2-3; V gene: TRBV4-3; clone size: .; CDR3 protein: CASSQDRGQGAPPTDTQYF; CDR3 DNA: TGCGCCAGCAGCCAAGATAGGGGACAGGGGGCTCCCCCCACAGATACGCAGTATTTT
D gene: .; J gene: TRBJ2-5; V gene: TRBV19; clone size: few; CDR3 protein: CASSMKGETQYF; CDR3 DNA: TGTGCCAGTAGTATGAAGGGGGAGACCCAGTACTTC
D gene: .; J gene: TRBJ2-1; V gene: TRBV19; clone size: .; CDR3 protein: CASSISGGPVNEQFF; CDR3 DNA: TGTGCCAGTAGTATATCCGGGGGCCCCGTCAATGAGCAGTTCTTC
D gene: TRBD2; J gene: TRBJ2-3; V gene: TRBV3-1; clone size: .; CDR3 protein: CASSQMAGGTDTQYF; CDR3 DNA: TGTGCCAGCAGCCAAATGGCGGGGGGTACAGATACGCAGTATTTT
D gene: .; J gene: TRBJ1-3; V gene: TRBV7-9; clone size: many; CDR3 protein: CASSPKIRTAGNTIYF; CDR3 DNA: TGTGCCAGCAGCCCTAAGATCCGGACAGCGGGAAACACCATATATTTT
D gene: .; J gene: TRBJ2-3; V gene: TRBV18; clone size: .; CDR3 protein: CASSPSVGADTQYF; CDR3 DNA: TGTGCCAGCTCACCAAGCGTGGGTGCAGATACGCAGTATTTT
D gene: TRBD1; J gene: TRBJ1-4; V gene: TRBV5-1; clone size: few; CDR3 protein: CASSLWTGREKLFF; CDR3 DNA: TGCGCCAGCAGCTTGTGGACAGGGCGCGAAAAACTGTTTTTT
D gene: TRBD1; J gene: TRBJ1-2; V gene: TRBV5-1; clone size: many; CDR3 protein: CASSLAQGHGYTF; CDR3 DNA: TGTGCCAGCAGCTTAGCACAGGGGCATGGCTACACCTTC
D gene: .; J gene: TRBJ2-5; V gene: TRBV18; clone size: few; CDR3 protein: CASSLLDGKETQYF; CDR3 DNA: TGTGCCAGCTCCCTTTTGGACGGGAAAGAGACCCAGTACTTC
D gene: .; J gene: TRBJ1-6; V gene: TRBV5-6; clone size: few; CDR3 protein: CASSLPQYGDNSPLHF; CDR3 DNA: TGTGCCAGCAGCTTGCCCCAGTACGGGGATAATTCACCCCTCCACTTT
D gene: TRBD2; J gene: TRBJ2-1; V gene: TRBV4-3; clone size: .; CDR3 protein: CASSQAGTSGGNEQFF; CDR3 DNA: TGCGCCAGCAGCCAAGCCGGGACTAGCGGGGGCAATGAGCAGTTCTTC
D gene: .; J gene: TRBJ1-6; V gene: TRBV7-2; clone size: few; CDR3 protein: CASSLRSGGDSPLHF; CDR3 DNA: TGTGCCAGCAGCCTCCGGTCCGGAGGGGATTCACCCCTCCACTTT
D gene: .; J gene: TRBJ2-7; V gene: TRBV5-1; clone size: .; CDR3 protein: CDSSLEGRSYEQYF; CDR3 DNA: TGCGACAGCAGCTTGGAGGGCAGATCCTACGAGCAGTACTTC
D gene: .; J gene: TRBJ2-1; V gene: TRBV7-2; clone size: .; CDR3 protein: CASSSLHREQFF; CDR3 DNA: TGTGCCAGCAGCTCCCTCCACAGGGAGCAGTTCTTC
D gene: .; J gene: TRBJ1-5; V gene: TRBV25-1; clone size: .; CDR3 protein: CASSESADQPQHF; CDR3 DNA: TGTGCCAGCAGTGAATCGGCGGATCAGCCCCAGCATTTT